One and the same sample provided the 32 T cell receptor beta chains below, sequenced in a study of PD-1 blockade in classical Hodgkin lymphoma. Patients all relapsed after autologous stem cell transplantation, and there was variation in brentuximab vedotin exposure. Assay: immunoSEQ multiplex PCR; the TCRdb copy retains only in-frame clones and omits some. The sample yields around 150,000 clones, about 78% seen once. Sequenced material: peripheral blood mononuclear cells (PBMCs), taken before the second cycle of nivolumab. The receptor set was obtained from a human donor with classical Hodgkin lymphoma.

This clone has just a few counts. V is TRBV6-4 and J is TRBJ1-5; tentative D call: TRBD1 (5 bases). Trimming removed 2 bases at V and 2 bases at J, with 16 bases between. CDR1 is MRHNA, CDR2 SNTAGT, per germline. The CDR3 has 17 residues. CDR3 coding DNA: TGTGCCAGCAGTGACCGAAAGTGGTGGGGCGGCAATCAGCCCCAGCATTTT. It specifies CASSDRKWWGGNQPQHF.

The chain links TRBV7-2 to TRBJ2-5, with TRBD2 as a possible D gene (5 bases). CDR1 and CDR2 (germline): SGHTA, FQGNSA. This CDR3 comprises 16 residues. V lost 5 bases and J lost 5, with 21 bases in between. The CDR3 reads CASSQTHPAERETQYF. The CDR3 DNA follows: TGTGCCAGCAGCCAAACCCACCCCGCTGAGCGGGAGACCCAGTACTTC.

The V and J genes are TRBV28 and TRBJ2-7; 9 positions agree with TRBD1. V gave up 6 bases and J gave up 1 base; unmatched junction bases: 7. Germline CDR1 is MDHEN and CDR2 is SYDVKM. The CDR3 has 15 residues. The chain's CDR3 is CASRLQGAWSYEQYF. DNA of the CDR3: TGTGCCAGCAGGCTACAGGGGGCCTGGTCCTACGAGCAGTACTTC.

This clone appeared once. This chain uses TRBV7-2 with TRBJ2-2; D remains ambiguous. CDR1 is SGHTA and CDR2 is FQGNSA in the germline V gene. V lost 5 bases, J lost 3 bases, and 7 bases lay in between. The CDR3 has 13 residues. The CDR3 protein is CASSAKYTGELFF. The CDR3 DNA reads TGTGCCAGCAGCGCGAAGTACACCGGGGAGCTGTTTTTT.

This clone was seen only once. This chain uses TRBV5-1 with TRBJ1-6; D is ambiguous. This CDR3 has 16 amino acids. Germline values: CDR1 SGHRS, CDR2 YFSETQ. The germline V and J ends were trimmed by 1 base and 11 bases, with 19 bases remaining between them. In DNA, the CDR3 is TGCGCCAGCAGCTTGTATCCGGGCTTGGTAACTGCACCCCTCCACTTT. This sequence encodes CASSLYPGLVTAPLHF.

The chain couples TRBV9 to TRBJ1-1, with unresolved D. The CDR3 totals 15 residues. Germline CDR1 and CDR2: SGDLS and YYNGEE. V was clipped by 6 bases and J by 2 bases, with 17 bases between them. In nucleotides, the CDR3 is TGTGCCAGCAATAATCAGGTGGAACTAAACACTGAAGCTTTCTTT. Translation gives CASNNQVELNTEAFF.

This clone was seen only a few times. J is TRBJ2-7 and V is TRBV7-2, with D hard to call. This CDR3 is built from 14 residues. The germline V gene has CDR1 SGHTA and CDR2 FQGNSA. V was pared by 0 bases and J by 3 bases, with 9 bases between. Here the CDR3 DNA reads TGTGCCAGCAGCTTAGCAGGGCGGATCTACGAGCAGTACTTC. Its translation: CASSLAGRIYEQYF.

This clone occurred once. The rearrangement uses TRBV9 and TRBJ2-1; no clear D gene. In germline, CDR1 is SGDLS, CDR2 YYNGEE. CDR3 length equals 15 residues. V was clipped by 4 bases and J by 4 bases, with 15 bases between them. CDR3 in amino acids: CASSLNPAPYNEQFF. The CDR3 bases are TGTGCCAGCAGCCTCAACCCCGCCCCTTACAATGAGCAGTTCTTC.

The chain couples TRBV19 to TRBJ2-3; 10 bases are shared with TRBD1. Germline V gene data show CDR1 as LNHDA and CDR2 as SQIVND (reference sequence). Trimming at V came to 10 bases and at J to 8 bases, leaving 6 bases not matched to a gene. This CDR3 has 12 residues. CDR3 nucleotides: TGTGCCACAAGGACAGGGGGGATTACGCAGTATTTT. Its translation: CATRTGGITQYF.

The chain employs TRBV7-2 and TRBJ2-7; TRBD1 matches at 10 bases. CDR1 is SGHTA, CDR2 FQGNSA, per germline. V dropped 1 base and J dropped 7; count of bases not matched to a gene: 7. This CDR3 region has 15 residues. CDR3 nucleotides: TGTGCCAGCAGCTTAGAGGGGACAGGGGTGAGAGAGCAGTACTTC. It translates to CASSLEGTGVREQYF.

The chain has TRBV19 and TRBJ1-4, with D unclear. This CDR3 contains 11 residues. V was shortened by 5 bases and J by 8 bases, with 6 bases between the two germline ends. Germline loops: CDR1 LNHDA, CDR2 SQIVND (reference sequence). The CDR3 here is CASSGREKLFF. The CDR3 region has the DNA TGTGCCAGTAGTGGGAGGGAAAAACTGTTTTTT.

This clone appeared a single time. V is TRBV7-9 and J is TRBJ1-1; D is undetermined. V dropped 3 bases and J dropped 14 bases, with 16 bases sitting between them. Germline V gene lookup returns CDR1 SEHNR and CDR2 FQNEAQ (reference sequence). This CDR3 has 12 amino acids. CDR3 bases: TGTGCCAGCAGCTTGGGTCCGAATAATGGGTTCTTT. This codes for CASSLGPNNGFF. Combining the CDR3 with reference TRBV7-9 and TRBJ1-1 gives the whole variable domain DTGVSQNPRHKITKRGQNVTFRCDPISEHNRLYWYRQTLGQGPEFLTYFQNEAQLEKSRLLSDRFSAERPKGSFSTLEIQRTEQGDSAMYLCASSLGPNNGFFGQGTRLTVV.

V gene TRBV7-2 combines with J gene TRBJ1-2; tentative D call: TRBD1 (6 bases). The germline V gene has CDR1 SGHTA and CDR2 FQGNSA. Trimming took 5 bases from V and 4 from J, leaving 11 bases between them. This CDR3 contains 13 residues. The chain's CDR3 is CASSHGQIYGYTF. The DNA for the CDR3 is TGTGCCAGCAGCCACGGACAGATCTATGGCTACACCTTC.

This clone was counted a few times. The rearrangement uses TRBV19 and TRBJ1-5; D gene uncertain. The CDR3 sequence is 15 residues long. CDR1 and CDR2 (germline): LNHDA, SQIVND (reference sequence). V was cut by 2 bases and J by 1 base, with 9 bases left in between. CDR3 amino acids: CASSIYFGSNQPQHF. CDR3 bases: TGTGCCAGTAGTATATATTTCGGGAGCAATCAGCCCCAGCATTTT.

This sequence joins TRBV12-2 and TRBJ1-6; the DNA was not used to check the table's D call, TRBD1. TRBV12-2 is described as a pseudogene. This CDR3 contains 18 residues. CDR3 in amino acids: CASRLGQGGKSYNSPLHF. In DNA, the CDR3 is TGTGCAAGTCGCTTAGGACAGGGGGGAAAGTCCTATAATTCACCCCTCCACTTT.

Worth noting for this clone: A much larger clone lies one base from this, so it may be a read error. The chain is built from TRBV9 and TRBJ2-1, with 11 bases aligning to TRBD2. Per the germline V gene, CDR1 is SGDLS and CDR2 is YYNGEE. CDR3 length: 15 residues. Germline trimming cut 4 bases from V and 4 bases from J; bases unmatched to any gene: 4. The CDR3 nucleotides read TGTGCCAGCAGCCGTGGGACTAGCGGATACAATGAGCAGTTCTTC. Protein: CASSRGTSGYNEQFF.

The V call is TRBV28, the J call TRBJ2-5, with 10 bases matching TRBD2. This CDR3 region has 16 residues. Per germline, CDR1 MDHEN and CDR2 SYDVKM. J lost 5 bases, V lost 4 bases, and 10 bases had no gene match. This chain's CDR3 is CASSWGGLAGVETQYF. The CDR3 bases are TGTGCCAGCAGTTGGGGGGGGCTAGCGGGAGTGGAGACCCAGTACTTC.

The chain links TRBV5-5 to TRBJ2-7; 10 bases align to TRBD2. Germline CDR1 and CDR2: SGHKS and YYEKEE (reference sequence). This CDR3 has 15 residues. Trimming took 0 bases from V and 3 from J; bases not matched to a gene: 3. CDR3 amino acids: CASSLGLAGVYEQYF. The DNA for the CDR3 is TGTGCCAGCAGCTTGGGGCTAGCGGGGGTCTACGAGCAGTACTTC.

This clone was counted a few times. The V gene is TRBV6-6, the J gene TRBJ2-2; weak D call: TRBD2 (7 bases). The CDR3 is 14 residues long. CDR1 is MNHNY and CDR2 is SVGAGI in the germline V gene (reference sequence). The germline V and J ends were trimmed by 11 bases and 3 bases, with 16 bases remaining between them. The DNA for the CDR3 is TGTGCCCACCGTGGGGGGGCGGACACCGGGGAGCTGTTTTTT. Translated, it gives CAHRGGADTGELFF.

The V call is TRBV6-5, the J call TRBJ2-5; no definite D call. This CDR3 comprises 14 residues. Germline V lookup: CDR1 MNHEY, CDR2 SVGAGI. V lost 2 bases, J lost 2 bases, and 9 bases lay in between. The CDR3 is CASSYGRAQETQYF. DNA of the CDR3: TGTGCCAGCAGTTACGGTAGGGCACAAGAGACCCAGTACTTC.

CDR3 bases: TGTGCCATCGGGGTTCCACGACTTGCCCAGTACTTC. As protein: CAIGVPRLAQYF. The chain recombines TRBV6-5 with TRBJ2-5; TRBD2 might be the D (5 bases). The germline V and J ends were trimmed by 10 bases and 9 bases, with 18 bases remaining between them. Germline CDR1 reads MNHEY; CDR2 reads SVGAGI. The CDR3 length is 12 residues.

This clone was picked up a small number of times. The chain links TRBV6-5 to TRBJ2-3; D gene uncertain. V was clipped by 6 bases and J by 0 bases, with 10 bases between them. The CDR3 length is 14 residues. CDR1 is MNHEY, CDR2 SVGAGI, per germline. The CDR3 region is CASRPWLSTDTQYF. The CDR3 DNA reads TGTGCCAGCAGGCCCTGGTTGAGCACAGATACGCAGTATTTT.

The CDR3 reads CASSLGGIPGELFF. CDR3 coding DNA: TGTGCCAGCAGCTTAGGAGGGATCCCCGGGGAGCTGTTTTTT. The chain employs TRBV7-3 and TRBJ2-2; possibly TRBD2 for D (6 bases). Trimming left V 2 bases short and J 6 bases short, with 10 bases between. Germline V gene data show CDR1 as SGHTA and CDR2 as FQGTGA. There are 14 residues in the CDR3.

The chain is built from TRBV5-5 and TRBJ1-4; the D gene is possibly TRBD1 (6 bases). The CDR3 has 15 amino acids. Trimming took off 4 bases at V and 6 bases at J, with 16 bases between the two ends. Per the germline V gene, CDR1 is SGHKS and CDR2 is YYEKEE (reference sequence). CDR3 sequence: CASSRRGTPYEKLFF. The CDR3 bases are TGTGCCAGCAGCAGACGAGGGACACCTTATGAAAAACTGTTTTTT.

This sequence joins TRBV18 and TRBJ2-5; 7 bases are shared with TRBD2. The DNA end is more similar to TRBJ2-7, so the J call may be wrong. Germline CDR1 is KGHSH and CDR2 is LQKENI. This CDR3 is 14 amino acids long. CDR3 nucleotides: TGTGCCAGCTCACCCCCGGGAGGTTCCTACGAGCAGTACTTC. Amino acids: CASSPPGGSYEQYF.

V and J are TRBV19 and TRBJ2-3, with a tentative D call TRBD2 (6 bases). The V and J ends lost 6 bases and 4 bases respectively, with 23 bases between them. This CDR3 comprises 17 residues. Per the germline V gene, CDR1 is LNHDA and CDR2 is SQIVND (reference sequence). Here the CDR3 DNA reads TGTGCCAGTAGCCCCCCTCTCTTGGCGGGGTTACCAGATACGCAGTATTTT. Translating it yields CASSPPLLAGLPDTQYF.

CDR3 residues: CASKRAQWLDTQYF. The CDR3 region has the DNA TGTGCCAGCAAAAGGGCCCAATGGTTGGATACGCAGTATTTT. The chain is built from TRBV6-6 and TRBJ2-3; D is undetermined. The germline V and J ends were trimmed by 7 bases and 6 bases, with 17 bases remaining between them. The CDR3 has 14 residues. Per the germline V gene, CDR1 is MNHNY and CDR2 is SVGAGI (reference sequence).

The J gene is TRBJ2-2, the V gene TRBV7-2; the D is unclear. V was shortened by 1 base and J by 2 bases, with 8 bases between the two germline ends. The CDR3 covers 15 residues. The V gene's germline CDR1 is SGHTA and CDR2 FQGNSA. The CDR3 loop is CASSLGHANTGELFF. The CDR3 region has the DNA TGTGCCAGCAGCTTAGGCCACGCTAACACCGGGGAGCTGTTTTTT.

The chain links TRBV4-2 to TRBJ2-1; 10 bases are a match to TRBD1. Germline V gives CDR1 LGHNA, CDR2 YNFKEQ. Losses at the gene ends were 0 bases for V and 3 bases for J; bases not matched to a gene: 5. The CDR3 loop spans 17 amino acids. This CDR3 reads CASSQEYWDRGYNEQFF. As DNA, the CDR3 is TGTGCCAGCAGCCAAGAGTATTGGGACAGGGGCTACAATGAGCAGTTCTTC.

This clone appeared a few times. The chain recombines TRBV6-5 with TRBJ1-6; TRBD1 aligns across 9 bases. With V trimmed by 2 bases and J by 7 bases, 3 bases remained unmatched. Germline lookup yields CDR1 MNHEY and CDR2 SVGAGI. The CDR3 contains 15 residues. CDR3 region: CASSYLGQGNSPLHF. The CDR3 bases are TGTGCCAGCAGTTACCTAGGACAGGGGAATTCACCCCTCCACTTT.

The chain links TRBV6-6 to TRBJ2-5; D is uncertain. V dropped 6 bases and J dropped 4 bases, with 18 bases sitting between them. Looked up from germline, CDR1 is MNHNY and CDR2 is SVGAGI (reference sequence). The CDR3 is made up of 15 amino acids. CDR3 in DNA: TGTGCCAGCAGCGTGGGAAGGTTTCTCGGAGAGACCCAGTACTTC. Protein sequence: CASSVGRFLGETQYF.

A single count supports this clone. This chain uses TRBV19 with TRBJ1-5; no firm D call. CDR1 LNHDA and CDR2 SQIVND come from the germline V gene (reference sequence). This CDR3 is built from 17 residues. The V gene lost 2 bases and the J gene lost 9 bases, with 23 bases spanning the gap. The CDR3 is CASSIPRRATAAGPQHF. The CDR3 coding sequence is TGTGCCAGTAGTATACCTCGCCGGGCTACCGCCGCTGGGCCCCAGCATTTT.